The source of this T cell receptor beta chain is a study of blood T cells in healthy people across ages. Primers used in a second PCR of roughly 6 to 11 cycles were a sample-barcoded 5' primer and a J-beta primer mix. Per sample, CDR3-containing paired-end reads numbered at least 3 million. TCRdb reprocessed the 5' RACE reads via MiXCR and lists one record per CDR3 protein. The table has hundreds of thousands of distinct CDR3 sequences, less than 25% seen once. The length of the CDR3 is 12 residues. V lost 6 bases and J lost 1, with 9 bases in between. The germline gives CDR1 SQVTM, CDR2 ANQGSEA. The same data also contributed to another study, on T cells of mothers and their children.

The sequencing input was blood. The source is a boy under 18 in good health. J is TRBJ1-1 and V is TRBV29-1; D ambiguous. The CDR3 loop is CSVQPTNTEAFF. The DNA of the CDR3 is TGCAGCGTCCAGCCCACGAACACTGAAGCTTTCTTT.